The TCR beta chain described here comes from a study of blood T cell repertoires in COVID-19. Study information: Spain, Italy and the United States supplied samples that represented acute and convalescent COVID-19. Sources were T cells, B-cell-depleted T cells, or PBMCs; the material itself was cDNA or gDNA.

Trimming removed 1 base at V and 8 bases at J, with 10 bases between. There are 13 residues in the CDR3. Looked up from germline, CDR1 is LGHDT and CDR2 is YNNKEL (reference sequence). In the original analysis: How many nucleated cells were present was estimated from reference gene primer amplification. Assay: immunoSEQ multiplex PCR; the TCRdb copy retains only in-frame clones and omits some. That table is the source of V, J and clone size, and D and trimming were worked out from the DNA. The sample yields about 170,000 clones, more than 70% seen once. The chain is built from TRBV3-1 (or the pseudogene TRBV3-2) and TRBJ2-3; D may be TRBD1 (5 bases). The sample taken for sequencing was peripheral blood. This sequence originates from a woman aged 70-85 years who had recovered from COVID-19. The CDR3 spells CASSQVRQGTQYF. In DNA form, the CDR3 reads TGTGCCAGCAGCCAAGTCAGGCAGGGTACGCAGTATTTT.